The clone carrying this TCR beta chain came up many times. These data come from a study of T-cell reconstitution after alpha-beta-depleted transplantation in children. As it was prepared, the TCRbeta library received unique molecular identifiers. TCRdb called the PCR reads again in MiXCR, with one record for every CDR3 protein. The table has approximately 200,000 distinct CDR3 sequences, roughly 15% seen once. Trimming took off 1 base at V and 6 bases at J, with 15 bases between the two ends. This CDR3 spans 16 amino acids. The receptor comes from a human donor who donated a stem cell graft to a child with acute lymphoblastic leukemia. The specimen comprised PBMCs from the stem cell graft donor, sampled from the stem cell graft. The V and J genes are TRBV12-3 or TRBV12-4 and TRBJ2-2, with a weak D call TRBD1 (7 bases). Here the CDR3 reads CASSLDVEGTAGELFF. CDR3 DNA: TGTGCCAGCAGTTTAGACGTGGAGGGGACAGCCGGGGAGCTGTTTTTT.